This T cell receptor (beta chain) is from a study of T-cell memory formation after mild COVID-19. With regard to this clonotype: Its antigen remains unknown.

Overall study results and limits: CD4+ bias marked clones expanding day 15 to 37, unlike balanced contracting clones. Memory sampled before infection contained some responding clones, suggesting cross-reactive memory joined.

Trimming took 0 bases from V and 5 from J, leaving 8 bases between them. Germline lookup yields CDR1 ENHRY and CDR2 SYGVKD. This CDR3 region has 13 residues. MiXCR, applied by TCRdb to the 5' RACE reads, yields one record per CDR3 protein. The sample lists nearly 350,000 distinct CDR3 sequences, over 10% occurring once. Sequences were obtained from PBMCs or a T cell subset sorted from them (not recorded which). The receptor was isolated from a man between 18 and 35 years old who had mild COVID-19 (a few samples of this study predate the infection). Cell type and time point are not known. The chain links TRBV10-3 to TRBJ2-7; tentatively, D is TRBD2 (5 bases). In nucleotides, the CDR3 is TGTGCCATCAGTGAGTCCATCGGGAACGAGCAGTACTTC. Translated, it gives CAISESIGNEQYF.